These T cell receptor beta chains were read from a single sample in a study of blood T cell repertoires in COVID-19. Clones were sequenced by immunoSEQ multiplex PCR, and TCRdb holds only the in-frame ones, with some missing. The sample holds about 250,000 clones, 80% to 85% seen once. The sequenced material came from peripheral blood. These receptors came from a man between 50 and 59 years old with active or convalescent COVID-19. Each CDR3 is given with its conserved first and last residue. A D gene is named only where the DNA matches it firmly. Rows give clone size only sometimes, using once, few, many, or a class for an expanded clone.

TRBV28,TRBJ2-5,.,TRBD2,CASSPLSAGAQETQYF,TGTGCCAGCAGTCCTCTGTCAGCGGGGGCCCAAGAGACCCAGTACTTC
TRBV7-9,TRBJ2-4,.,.,CASSVDIGHDALAKNIQYF,TGTGCCAGCAGCGTGGACATCGGGCACGACGCCCTAGCCAAAAACATTCAGTACTTC
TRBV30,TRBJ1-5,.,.,CAWSTGLGNQPQHF,TGTGCCTGGTCGACAGGACTGGGCAATCAGCCCCAGCATTTT
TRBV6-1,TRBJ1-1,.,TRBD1,CASRRGQGDTEAFF,TGTGCCAGCAGACGGGGACAGGGAGACACTGAAGCTTTCTTT
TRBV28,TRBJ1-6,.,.,CASLTSNSPLHF,TGTGCCAGTCTAACGAGTAATTCACCCCTCCACTTT
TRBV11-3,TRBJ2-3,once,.,CASSSNTDTQYF,TGTGCCAGCAGCTCTAACACAGATACGCAGTATTTT
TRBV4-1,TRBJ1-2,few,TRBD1,CASSLTRDRGLVLGYTF,TGCGCCAGCAGCCTAACCCGCGACAGGGGTCTCGTATTGGGCTACACCTTC
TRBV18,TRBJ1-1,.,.,CASSEDRSNTEAFF,TGTGCCAGCTCAGAGGACAGATCTAACACTGAAGCTTTCTTT
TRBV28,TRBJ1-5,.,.,CASSLEGRRNQPQHF,TGTGCCAGCAGTTTAGAGGGAAGACGCAATCAGCCCCAGCATTTT
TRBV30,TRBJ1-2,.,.,CAWSPNHGYTF,TGTGCCTGGAGTCCTAACCATGGCTACACCTTC
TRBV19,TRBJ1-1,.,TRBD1,CASSTGTVNTEAFF,TGTGCCAGTAGTACCGGGACAGTGAACACTGAAGCTTTCTTT
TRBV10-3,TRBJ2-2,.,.,CAISENIQAGELFF,TGTGCCATCAGTGAAAACATCCAGGCCGGGGAGCTGTTTTTT
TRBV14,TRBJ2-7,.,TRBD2,CASSQTGLAGGPYEQYF,TGTGCCAGCAGCCAAACGGGGCTAGCGGGGGGCCCCTACGAGCAGTACTTC
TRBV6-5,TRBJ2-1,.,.,CASSYSRDNEQFF,TGTGCCAGCAGTTACTCGCGAGACAATGAGCAGTTCTTC
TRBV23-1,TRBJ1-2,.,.,CASSPQGPYGYTF,TGCGCCAGCAGCCCACAGGGACCCTATGGCTACACCTTC
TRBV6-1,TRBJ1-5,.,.,CASSEGGRRVHSNQPQHF,TGTGCCAGCAGTGAAGGAGGGAGAAGGGTCCATAGCAATCAGCCCCAGCATTTT
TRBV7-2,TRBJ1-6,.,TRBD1,CASSTDRRDSPLHF,TGTGCCAGCAGCACGGACAGGAGGGATTCACCCCTCCACTTT
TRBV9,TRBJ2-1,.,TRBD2,CASSVVSGGAGEQFF,TGTGCCAGCAGCGTAGTTAGCGGGGGGGCCGGTGAGCAGTTCTTC
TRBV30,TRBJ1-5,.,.,CAWRQASNQPQHF,TGTGCCTGGAGACAGGCCAGCAATCAGCCCCAGCATTTT
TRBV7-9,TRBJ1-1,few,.,CASMGGQNTEAFF,TGTGCCAGCATGGGGGGGCAAAACACTGAAGCTTTCTTT
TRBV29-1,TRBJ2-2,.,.,CSVGGRVTGELFF,TGCAGCGTTGGTGGCAGGGTTACCGGGGAGCTGTTTTTT
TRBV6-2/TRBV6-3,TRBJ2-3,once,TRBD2,CASSYSTAGGPDTQYF,TGTGCCAGCAGTTACTCGACAGCGGGGGGGCCAGATACGCAGTATTTT
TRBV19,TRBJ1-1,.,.,CASSKGWNTEAFF,TGTGCCAGTAGCAAGGGGTGGAACACTGAAGCTTTCTTT
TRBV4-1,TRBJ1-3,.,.,CASSQGDFENTIYF,TGCGCCAGCAGCCAAGGGGACTTTGAAAACACCATATATTTT
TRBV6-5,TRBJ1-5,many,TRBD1,CASRTDRVSNQPQHF,TGTGCCAGCAGGACGGACAGGGTGAGCAATCAGCCCCAGCATTTT
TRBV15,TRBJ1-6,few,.,CATSLEDSFALHF,TGTGCCACCAGCCTCGAGGACAGTTTCGCCCTCCACTTT
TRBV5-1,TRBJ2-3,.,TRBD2,CASSLEVRASGVIDTQYF,TGCGCCAGCAGCTTGGAGGTCAGGGCTAGCGGGGTGATAGATACGCAGTATTTT
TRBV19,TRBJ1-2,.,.,CASSPRQEANYGYTF,TGTGCCAGTAGTCCGCGACAGGAGGCTAACTATGGCTACACCTTC
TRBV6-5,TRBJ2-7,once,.,CAITGVDTYEQYF,TGTGCCATCACAGGCGTCGATACCTACGAGCAGTACTTC
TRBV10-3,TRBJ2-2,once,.,CAISESNSFNTGELFF,TGTGCCATCAGTGAGTCTAATTCCTTTAACACCGGGGAGCTGTTTTTT